This passage covers 14 T cell receptor beta chains from one sample sequenced in a study of blood T cell repertoires in COVID-19. Sequencing was performed with immunoSEQ multiplex PCR; in TCRdb, only in-frame clones are kept and a portion is missing. The sample holds some 130,000 clones, around 86% seen once. The specimen sequenced was peripheral blood. These receptors came from a woman between 65 and 79 years old with COVID-19, enrolled during active disease.

This clone has just a few counts. The CDR3 region is CASSVTGETNTGELFF. The CDR3 nucleotides read TGTGCCAGCAGTGTCACGGGGGAGACGAACACCGGGGAGCTGTTTTTT. V usage is TRBV9 and J usage is TRBJ2-2; possibly TRBD2 for D (6 bases). This CDR3 has 16 amino acids. Germline lookup yields CDR1 SGDLS and CDR2 YYNGEE. Trimming left V 5 bases short and J 0 bases short, with 14 bases between.

The chain employs TRBV3-1 (or the pseudogene TRBV3-2) and TRBJ2-1, with 9 bases matching TRBD2. The trim removed 2 bases at V and 9 bases at J, leaving 11 bases unmatched. The CDR3 covers 16 residues. Germline loops: CDR1 LGHDT, CDR2 YNNKEL (reference sequence). CDR3: CASSQRPSGGLAEQFF. The CDR3 coding sequence is TGTGCCAGCAGCCAAAGACCCAGCGGGGGGCTTGCTGAGCAGTTCTTC.

This chain joins TRBV7-9 and TRBJ2-7, with 9 bases fitting TRBD1. V shed 1 base, J shed 4 bases, and the junction held 2 bases outside the gene matches. The CDR3 contains 14 residues. Germline CDR1 and CDR2: SEHNR and FQNEAQ (reference sequence). The CDR3 protein is CASSLGGQGYEQYF. The CDR3 DNA sequence: TGTGCCAGCAGCTTAGGTGGACAGGGGTACGAGCAGTACTTC.

This sequence joins TRBV2 and TRBJ1-4, with D hard to call. Trimming stripped 6 bases from V and 7 bases from J, with 15 bases between. Germline loops: CDR1 SNHLY, CDR2 FYNNEI. This CDR3 contains 14 residues. The CDR3 DNA is TGTGCCAGCAGAGAGTCTACGCGCGCTGAAAAACTGTTTTTT. Residues: CASRESTRAEKLFF.

The CDR3 DNA reads as TGTGCCAGCGGCAGGGGTGCAACTAATGAAAAACTGTTTTTT. Encoded protein: CASGRGATNEKLFF. V and J are TRBV11-1 and TRBJ1-4; D is perhaps TRBD1 (6 bases). The V gene lost 8 bases and the J gene lost 0 bases, with 10 bases spanning the gap. This CDR3 contains 14 residues. CDR1 SGHAT and CDR2 FQDESV come from the germline V gene (reference sequence). Drawing the rest from reference TRBV11-1 and TRBJ1-4, the complete variable domain is EAEVAQSPRYKITEKSQAVAFWCDPISGHATLYWYRQILGQGPELLVQFQDESVVDDSQLPKDRFSAERLKGVDSTLKIQPAELGDSAMYLCASGRGATNEKLFFGSGTQLSVL.

The chain links TRBV7-8 to TRBJ1-4, with 8 bases aligning to TRBD1. The germline gives CDR1 SGHVS, CDR2 FQNEAQ. With 5 bases clipped from V and 8 bases from J, the junction kept 13 bases outside the gene matches. The CDR3 has 16 amino acids. The CDR3 DNA follows: TGTGCCAGCAGCCCGGACAGGGTATCGATGGACGAAAAACTGTTTTTT. Its translation: CASSPDRVSMDEKLFF.

The chain recombines TRBV6-5 with TRBJ2-7; D perhaps matches TRBD1 (7 bases). The length of the CDR3 is 13 residues. Germline loops: CDR1 MNHEY, CDR2 SVGAGI. V lost 2 bases, J lost 12 bases, and 17 bases lay in between. Written as DNA, the CDR3 is TGTGCCAGCAGTTACGAAGCAGGGGGGCCACGGTACTTC. Translating gives CASSYEAGGPRYF.

V and J are TRBV7-2 and TRBJ2-7; 8 bases agree with TRBD2. The trim removed 7 bases at V and 2 bases at J, leaving 7 bases unmatched. Germline V gene data show CDR1 as SGHTA and CDR2 as FQGNSA. This CDR3 has 14 residues. CDR3 nucleotide sequence: TGTGCCAGCAAGAAGCGGGGGCCCGCCTACGAGCAGTACTTC. Translated, it gives CASKKRGPAYEQYF. Complete variable domain (other parts from reference TRBV7-2 and TRBJ2-7): GAGVSQSPSNKVTEKGKDVELRCDPISGHTALYWYRQSLGQGLEFLIYFQGNSAPDKSGLPSDRFSAERTGGSVSTLTIQRTQQEDSAVYLCASKKRGPAYEQYFGPGTRLTVT.

The chain joins TRBV18 to TRBJ2-5; TRBD2 might be the D (6 bases). Trimming took off 3 bases at V and 2 bases at J, with 13 bases between the two ends. This CDR3 region has 15 residues. Germline values: CDR1 KGHSH, CDR2 LQKENI. The DNA for the CDR3 is TGTGCCAGCTCACCGTTCGGACTAACGCAAGAGACCCAGTACTTC. This translates into CASSPFGLTQETQYF.

This clone showed up just a few times. This chain joins TRBV2 and TRBJ1-2; the D is unclear. CDR1 SNHLY and CDR2 FYNNEI come from the germline V gene. The CDR3 is 14 residues long. V lost 4 bases and J lost 1, with 10 bases in between. The CDR3: CASSGPGINYGYTF. CDR3 bases: TGTGCCAGCAGTGGACCCGGGATTAACTATGGCTACACCTTC. Full variable domain (remainder filled in from reference TRBV2 and TRBJ1-2): EPEVTQTPSHQVTQMGQEVILRCVPISNHLYFYWYRQILGQKVEFLVSFYNNEISEKSEIFDDQFSVERPDGSNFTLKIRSTKLEDSAMYFCASSGPGINYGYTFGSGTRLTVV.

CDR3 bases: TGTGCCAGCGGCCAGGGGGATCTTGGCTACACCTTC. Amino acid sequence: CASGQGDLGYTF. The chain has TRBV5-5 and TRBJ1-2; TRBD1 agrees at 7 bases. V trimming: 7 bases; J trimming: 7 bases; junction bases outside the gene matches: 7. Germline values: CDR1 SGHKS, CDR2 YYEKEE (reference sequence). This CDR3 has 12 residues. Based on the CDR3 plus reference TRBV5-5 and TRBJ1-2, the full variable domain is DAGVTQSPTHLIKTRGQQVTLRCSPISGHKSVSWYQQVLGQGPQFIFQYYEKEERGRGNFPDRFSARQFPNYSSELNVNALLLGDSALYLCASGQGDLGYTFGSGTRLTVV.

The V call is TRBV29-1, the J call TRBJ1-6; weak D call: TRBD1 (6 bases). In germline, CDR1 is SQVTM, CDR2 ANQGSEA. Trimming shortened V by 5 bases and J by 16 bases, and 9 bases separated the two germline ends. This CDR3 has 9 amino acids. CDR3 nucleotides: TGCAGCGTTAGGACAGAACTCCACTTT. It specifies CSVRTELHF. Drawing the rest from reference TRBV29-1 and TRBJ1-6, the complete variable domain is SAVISQKPSRDICQRGTSLTIQCQVDSQVTMMFWYRQQPGQSLTLIATANQGSEATYESGFVIDKFPISRPNLTFSTLTVSNMSPEDSSIYLCSVRTELHFGNGTRLTVT.

This clone appeared a single time. The chain is built from TRBV5-5 and TRBJ2-1; D is possibly TRBD2 (5 bases). The V and J ends lost 0 bases and 2 bases respectively, with 21 bases between them. The CDR3 is 19 residues long. The germline gives CDR1 SGHKS, CDR2 YYEKEE (reference sequence). DNA of the CDR3: TGTGCCAGCAGCTTGGAAGGAGGAGTCAGCGCTAGAACCTACAATGAGCAGTTCTTC. Protein sequence: CASSLEGGVSARTYNEQFF.

V usage is TRBV25-1 and J usage is TRBJ1-6; no definite D call. Germline V gives CDR1 MGHDK, CDR2 SYGVNS. Deletions cut 3 bases from V and 2 bases from J, with 14 bases between. This CDR3 is built from 17 residues. Here the CDR3 DNA reads TGTGCCAGCAGTGATTGGAGGGAGGGCCCCTATAATTCACCCCTCCACTTT. It translates to CASSDWREGPYNSPLHF.